The next 28 T cell receptor beta chains were all read from a single sample in a study of identical twins (dated by TCRdb to 2015 to 2016). The protocol used for the library was 5' RACE. Sequencing relied on an Illumina HiSeq 2000. TCRdb redid the processing of the public reads, applying fastp at Q25 and MiXCR, and retained in-frame beta chains. Merged by CDR3 protein, the rows form single entries marked with the most common genes and DNA. The sample yields about 520,000 distinct CDR3 sequences; under 25% were counted once. Of the sample, around 0.9% is held by the ten largest clones. The sample also formed part of further work on T cells expressing NK-cell markers.

Sequencing input: CD4+ T cells sorted from blood. Receptors originate from a young woman in good health.

The chain is built from TRBV2 and TRBJ2-1; D gene unclear. The germline CDR1 and CDR2 sequences are SNHLY and FYNNEI. CDR3 length equals 15 residues. Trimming cost V 7 bases and J 9 bases, with 22 bases left between them. The CDR3 protein is CASISRPFPFTEQFF. The CDR3 DNA reads as TGTGCCAGCATCAGCAGACCCTTCCCCTTTACTGAGCAGTTCTTC.

This chain joins TRBV27 and TRBJ2-1; 8 nucleotides align to TRBD1. V dropped 7 bases and J dropped 4; count of bases not matched to a gene: 9. This CDR3 contains 15 residues. Germline loops: CDR1 MNHEY, CDR2 SMNVEV (reference sequence). CDR3 sequence (DNA): TGTGCCAGCACGCGCGCCGGACAGGGTTACAATGAGCAGTTCTTC. Protein: CASTRAGQGYNEQFF.

This clonotype was recorded only once. The rearrangement joins TRBV7-2 to TRBJ2-3; the match to TRBD2 covers 8 bases. Germline V CDR1 and CDR2: SGHTA, FQGNSA. After removal of 1 base from V and 4 bases from J, the junction contained 4 bases not matched to a gene. The CDR3 runs 15 residues. The CDR3 loop is CASSLVTGGPDTQYF. The CDR3 DNA sequence: TGTGCCAGCAGCTTAGTCACGGGGGGGCCAGATACGCAGTATTTT.

This clonotype was counted ten times or more. The V and J genes are TRBV7-2 and TRBJ2-1; no clear D. This CDR3 is 14 amino acids long. The germline CDR1 and CDR2 sequences are SGHTA and FQGNSA. Trimming cost V 2 bases and J 0 bases, with 5 bases left between them. CDR3 sequence: CASSLLVSYNEQFF. In DNA, the CDR3 is TGTGCCAGCAGCTTACTAGTCTCCTACAATGAGCAGTTCTTC. The whole variable domain, filled in from reference TRBV7-2 and TRBJ2-1, reads GAGVSQSPSNKVTEKGKDVELRCDPISGHTALYWYRQSLGQGLEFLIYFQGNSAPDKSGLPSDRFSAERTGGSVSTLTIQRTQQEDSAVYLCASSLLVSYNEQFFGPGTRLTVL.

The chain is built from TRBV7-2 and TRBJ2-1; D not resolved. This CDR3 has 13 amino acids. The V gene's germline CDR1 is SGHTA and CDR2 FQGNSA. Trimming took 4 bases from V and 7 from J, leaving 11 bases between them. CDR3 protein: CASSSMTGNEQFF. In DNA, the CDR3 is TGTGCCAGCAGCTCGATGACCGGGAATGAGCAGTTCTTC.

This clonotype showed up just a few times. The CDR3 DNA reads TGTGCCAGCACCCCGACTAGTGTCGGTGAGCAGTTCTTC. It yields the protein CASTPTSVGEQFF. The chain joins TRBV2 to TRBJ2-1; D is perhaps TRBD2 (6 bases). The CDR3 spans 13 residues. The ends were cut back, 7 bases at V and 9 bases at J, with 16 bases in the middle. Germline-derived CDR1 and CDR2 are SNHLY and FYNNEI.

V usage is TRBV7-3 and J usage is TRBJ2-1, with 8 bases fitting TRBD2. After removal of 5 bases from V and 1 base from J, the junction contained 4 bases not matched to a gene. The CDR3 covers 15 residues. Looked up from germline, CDR1 is SGHTA and CDR2 is FQGTGA. CDR3 region: CASSTSSGSYNEQFF. In DNA form, the CDR3 reads TGTGCCAGCAGCACCTCTAGCGGGTCCTACAATGAGCAGTTCTTC.

CDR3 nucleotide sequence: TGTGCCAGCACCCGATATCAGGGAGTCCAAAACATTCAGTACTTC. As protein: CASTRYQGVQNIQYF. This chain links TRBV7-2 with TRBJ2-4; D may be TRBD1 or TRBD2 (5 bases each). V shed 7 bases and J shed 5 bases, with 18 bases lying between them. The CDR3 sequence is 15 residues long. From germline, CDR1 is SGHTA and CDR2 FQGNSA.

This sequence joins TRBV9 and TRBJ2-7, with D unclear. Trimming took off 3 bases at V and 5 bases at J, with 15 bases between the two ends. This CDR3 is 14 amino acids long. Germline values: CDR1 SGDLS, CDR2 YYNGEE. For the CDR3, the DNA is TGTGCCAGCAGCGGCCGACCTGAGGCCCACGAGCAGTACTTC. Its protein is CASSGRPEAHEQYF.

The chain links TRBV2 to TRBJ2-1; D not certain. Germline lookup yields CDR1 SNHLY and CDR2 FYNNEI. The V gene lost 4 bases and the J gene lost 0 bases, with 13 bases spanning the gap. This CDR3 is 16 amino acids long. The CDR3 DNA is TGTGCCAGCAGTGTAGGGCTTCGAAGCTCCTACAATGAGCAGTTCTTC. This codes for CASSVGLRSSYNEQFF.

The chain is built from TRBV30 and TRBJ2-2, with TRBD1 identical over 7 bases. The CDR3 length is 16 residues. V was clipped by 2 bases and J by 2 bases; unmatched bases: 8. CDR1 GTSNPN and CDR2 SVGIG come from the germline V gene (reference sequence). The CDR3 here is CAWSRKGTANTGELFF. CDR3 nucleotide sequence: TGTGCCTGGAGTCGAAAGGGGACAGCCAACACCGGGGAGCTGTTTTTT.

V is TRBV6-1 and J is TRBJ1-2; tentative D call: TRBD1 (6 bases). Germline assignment: CDR1 MNHNS and CDR2 SASEGT. The CDR3 contains 13 residues. Trimming removed 2 bases from V and 4 bases from J, with 8 bases in between. CDR3 DNA: TGTGCCAGCAGTGAACAGGGGTCCTATGGCTACACCTTC. Translating it yields CASSEQGSYGYTF.

A few counts support this clonotype. This chain uses TRBV2 with TRBJ1-6; no clear D gene. Trimming removed 5 bases at V and 6 bases at J, with 8 bases between. This CDR3 has 13 amino acids. Germline loops: CDR1 SNHLY, CDR2 FYNNEI. CDR3 region: CASSPTVNSPLHF. In DNA, the CDR3 is TGTGCCAGCAGTCCGACGGTTAATTCACCCCTCCACTTT.

This clonotype was recorded at least ten times. The chain couples TRBV6-5 to TRBJ2-5; the D is unclear. This CDR3 contains 12 residues. Deletions cut 5 bases from V and 3 bases from J, with 7 bases between. Germline CDR1 reads MNHEY; CDR2 reads SVGAGI. As DNA, the CDR3 is TGTGCCAGCAGTACCCCCGAAGAGACCCAGTACTTC. Translated: CASSTPEETQYF.

The chain links TRBV6-1 to TRBJ2-7; D is undetermined. Germline V gives CDR1 MNHNS, CDR2 SASEGT. Trimming cost V 7 bases and J 3 bases, with 16 bases left between them. This CDR3 comprises 14 residues. The chain's CDR3 is CASNYRPSFYEQYF. CDR3 bases: TGTGCCAGCAACTACAGACCTTCCTTCTACGAGCAGTACTTC.

The rearrangement links TRBV20-1 to TRBJ2-7; D might be TRBD1 (5 bases). Trimming took off 6 bases at V and 6 bases at J, with 18 bases between the two ends. CDR1 and CDR2 from the germline V gene are DFQATT and SNEGSKA (reference sequence). The CDR3 has 13 amino acids. CDR3 in amino acids: CSAGRAVGVEQYF. CDR3 nucleotides: TGCAGTGCGGGAAGGGCAGTAGGGGTCGAGCAGTACTTC.

The CDR3 loop is CASSLIVGVGETQYF. In nucleotides, the CDR3 is TGTGCCAGCAGTCTAATAGTGGGGGTGGGGGAGACCCAGTACTTC. The chain has TRBV25-1 and TRBJ2-5; D assignment may be TRBD1 or TRBD2 (5 bases each). Germline lookup yields CDR1 MGHDK and CDR2 SYGVNS. V lost 5 bases and J 5 bases, leaving 18 bases between the germline ends. CDR3 size: 15 residues.

This clonotype occurred a few times. The chain is built from TRBV18 and TRBJ1-1, with 9 bases lining up with TRBD1. The CDR3 is 15 amino acids. The germline gives CDR1 KGHSH, CDR2 LQKENI. With 0 bases clipped from V and 8 bases from J, the junction kept 7 bases outside the gene matches. The DNA of the CDR3 is TGTGCCAGCTCACCACCGGAGGGGACAGGGCGCGAAGCTTTCTTT. As protein: CASSPPEGTGREAFF. The whole variable domain, filled in from reference TRBV18 and TRBJ1-1, reads NAGVMQNPRHLVRRRGQEARLRCSPMKGHSHVYWYRQLPEEGLKFMVYLQKENIIDESGMPKERFSAEFPKEGPSILRIQQVVRGDSAAYFCASSPPEGTGREAFFGQGTRLTVV.

The chain carries TRBV12-2 and TRBJ2-7; the table's D call of TRBD1 was not tested on the DNA. TRBV12-2 is recorded as a pseudogene. This CDR3 is built from 17 residues. CDR3 bases: TGTGCAAGTCGCTTAGCGGGTAGGGGCAGGGTAGGCTGCGAGCAGTACTTC. It translates to CASRLAGRGRVGCEQYF.

The chain carries TRBV6-6 and TRBJ2-5; D may be TRBD2 (7 bases). V lost 5 bases and J 7 bases, leaving 20 bases between the germline ends. The germline gives CDR1 MNHNY, CDR2 SVGAGI (reference sequence). The CDR3 is 15 amino acids. The CDR3: CASSTLGGPRSTQYF. DNA for the CDR3: TGTGCCAGCAGTACCCTCGGGGGGCCTAGATCGACCCAGTACTTC.

This clonotype was counted many times. This chain connects TRBV10-3 to TRBJ1-2; the D is unclear. From germline, CDR1 is ENHRY and CDR2 SYGVKD. Trimming cost V 5 bases and J 13 bases, with 20 bases left between them. The CDR3 sequence is 13 residues long. For the CDR3, the DNA is TGTGCCATCAGTCTACAACCGAATTCATTGGCCACCTTC. Amino acid sequence: CAISLQPNSLATF.

This clonotype was seen a few times. This chain joins TRBV20-1 and TRBJ2-1; TRBD2 matches 7 bases. V dropped 6 bases and J dropped 4; count of bases not matched to a gene: 15. Germline values: CDR1 DFQATT, CDR2 SNEGSKA (reference sequence). There are 16 residues in the CDR3. The CDR3 DNA reads TGCAGTGCCTTAGTATCGGGGGACTACCTTTACAATGAGCAGTTCTTC. Protein sequence: CSALVSGDYLYNEQFF.

This chain connects TRBV27 to TRBJ1-4, with no clear D. CDR3 length equals 13 residues. The germline CDR1 and CDR2 sequences are MNHEY and SMNVEV (reference sequence). The ends were cut back, 4 bases at V and 6 bases at J, with 9 bases in the middle. The CDR3 sequence: CASSWYRDEKLFF. The CDR3 region has the DNA TGTGCCAGCAGTTGGTACCGTGATGAAAAACTGTTTTTT.

The chain uses TRBV5-1 and TRBJ2-7; D gene uncertain. The V and J ends lost 0 bases and 3 bases respectively, with 16 bases between them. From germline, CDR1 is SGHRS and CDR2 YFSETQ. The CDR3 loop spans 16 amino acids. The CDR3, as DNA: TGCGCCAGCAGCTTGGCCCGGGCGGATACACTCTACGAGCAGTACTTC. Amino acid sequence: CASSLARADTLYEQYF.

This chain connects TRBV5-1 to TRBJ2-5; TRBD2 aligns across 13 bases. The germline V gene encodes CDR1 SGHRS and CDR2 YFSETQ. CDR3 length: 17 amino acids. V dropped 4 bases and J dropped 4; count of bases not matched to a gene: 10. The CDR3 nucleotides are TGCGCCAGCAGCCCCAGACTAGCGGGGGGACGAACAGAGACCCAGTACTTC. Amino acid sequence: CASSPRLAGGRTETQYF.

This clonotype was picked up a small number of times. This chain joins TRBV10-3 and TRBJ1-1; D call uncertain. V gave up 2 bases and J gave up 4 bases, with 5 bases separating them. Germline CDR1 is ENHRY and CDR2 is SYGVKD. The CDR3 consists of 12 residues. The CDR3 sequence: CAISEKGTEAFF. The CDR3 region has the DNA TGTGCCATCAGTGAGAAGGGCACTGAAGCTTTCTTT.

This clonotype appeared many times. The chain couples TRBV7-2 to TRBJ1-4, with D unresolved. Germline V gene data show CDR1 as SGHTA and CDR2 as FQGNSA. This CDR3 has 12 residues. V shed 2 bases and J shed 4 bases, with 2 bases lying between them. The CDR3 loop is CASSLLNEKLFF. The CDR3, as DNA: TGTGCCAGCAGCTTACTTAATGAAAAACTGTTTTTT.

The chain has TRBV5-1 and TRBJ2-1; tentative D call: TRBD1 (5 bases). Trimming stripped 2 bases from V and 8 bases from J, with 8 bases between. Germline CDR1 and CDR2: SGHRS and YFSETQ. This CDR3 spans 12 amino acids. The CDR3: CASSLGVYEQFF. The CDR3 DNA sequence: TGCGCCAGCAGCTTAGGGGTTTATGAGCAGTTCTTC. Drawing the rest from reference TRBV5-1 and TRBJ2-1, the complete variable domain is KAGVTQTPRYLIKTRGQQVTLSCSPISGHRSVSWYQQTPGQGLQFLFEYFSETQRNKGNFPGRFSGRQFSNSRSEMNVSTLELGDSALYLCASSLGVYEQFFGPGTRLTVL.